Included here is one TCR beta chain sequence, with context. The CDR3 totals 17 residues. From germline, CDR1 is SNHLY and CDR2 FYNNEI. Trimming left V 3 bases short and J 4 bases short, with 19 bases between. The entry originates in a study of blood T cell repertoires in COVID-19. Looking at the study overall: Both acute and convalescent COVID-19 samples were obtained from the United States, Italy and Spain. PBMCs, B-cell-depleted T cells, or T cells were the source of the cDNA or gDNA that made up the material.

In the source study's methods: How many nucleated cells were present was estimated from reference gene primer amplification. Assay used: immunoSEQ multiplex PCR; TCRdb lists only in-frame clones, some missing. V, J and clone size derive from that table, while D and trimming were established from the DNA sequence. This sample yields 150,000 to 200,000 clones, of which approximately 78% are seen a single time; roughly a tenth belongs to the top ten. The specimen was peripheral blood. The receptor was derived from a human donor in a cohort sampled during active COVID-19. The chain employs TRBV2 and TRBJ2-1; D is possibly TRBD2 (6 bases). As DNA, the CDR3 is TGTGCCAGCAGTGACACGCCTCCCAGCGGGCTTTACAATGAGCAGTTCTTC. Translating it yields CASSDTPPSGLYNEQFF.